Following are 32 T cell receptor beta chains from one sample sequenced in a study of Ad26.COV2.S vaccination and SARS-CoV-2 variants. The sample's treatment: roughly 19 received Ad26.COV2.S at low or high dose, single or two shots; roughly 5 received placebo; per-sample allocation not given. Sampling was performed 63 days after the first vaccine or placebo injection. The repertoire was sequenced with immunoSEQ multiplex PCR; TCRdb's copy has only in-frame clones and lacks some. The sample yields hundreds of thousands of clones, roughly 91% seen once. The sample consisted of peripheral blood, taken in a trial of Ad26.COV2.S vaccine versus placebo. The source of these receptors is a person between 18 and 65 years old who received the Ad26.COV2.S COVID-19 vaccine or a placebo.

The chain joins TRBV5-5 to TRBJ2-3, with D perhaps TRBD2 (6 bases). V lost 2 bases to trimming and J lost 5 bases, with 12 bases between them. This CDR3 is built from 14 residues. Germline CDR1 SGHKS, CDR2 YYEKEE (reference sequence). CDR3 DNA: TGTGCCAGCAGCTTAGGGACTTTTCGAGATACGCAGTATTTT. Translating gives CASSLGTFRDTQYF.

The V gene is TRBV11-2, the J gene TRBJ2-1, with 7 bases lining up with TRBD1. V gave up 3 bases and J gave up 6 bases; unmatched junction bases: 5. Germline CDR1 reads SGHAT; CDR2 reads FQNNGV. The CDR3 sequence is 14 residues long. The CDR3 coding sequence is TGTGCCAGCAGCTTTCAGGGGGTTGGCAATGAGCAGTTCTTC. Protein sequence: CASSFQGVGNEQFF.

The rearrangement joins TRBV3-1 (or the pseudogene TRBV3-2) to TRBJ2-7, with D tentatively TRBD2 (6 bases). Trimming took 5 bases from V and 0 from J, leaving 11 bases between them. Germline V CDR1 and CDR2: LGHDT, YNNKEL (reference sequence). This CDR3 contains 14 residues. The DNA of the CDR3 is TGTGCCAGCAGCTGGGGACTTATCTCCTACGAGCAGTACTTC. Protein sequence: CASSWGLISYEQYF.

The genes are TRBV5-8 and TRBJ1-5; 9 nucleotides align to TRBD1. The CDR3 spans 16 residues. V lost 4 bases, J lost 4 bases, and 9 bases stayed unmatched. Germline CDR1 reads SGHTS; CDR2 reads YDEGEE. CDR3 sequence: CASSLGQGLPNQPQHF. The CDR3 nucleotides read TGTGCCAGCAGCCTGGGACAGGGCCTCCCAAATCAGCCCCAGCATTTT.

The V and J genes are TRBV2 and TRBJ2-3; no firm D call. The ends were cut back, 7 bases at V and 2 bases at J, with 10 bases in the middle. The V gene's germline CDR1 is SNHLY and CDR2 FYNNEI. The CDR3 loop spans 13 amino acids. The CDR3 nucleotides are TGTGCCAGCACCGAAAGGGTCACAGATACGCAGTATTTT. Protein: CASTERVTDTQYF.

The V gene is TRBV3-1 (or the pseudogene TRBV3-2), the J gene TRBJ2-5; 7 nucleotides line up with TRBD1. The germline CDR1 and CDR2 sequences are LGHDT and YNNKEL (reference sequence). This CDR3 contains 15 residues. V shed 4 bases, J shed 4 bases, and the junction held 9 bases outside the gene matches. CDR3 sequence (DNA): TGTGCCAGCAGCCCCGACACAGGGGACGGAGAGACCCAGTACTTC. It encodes CASSPDTGDGETQYF.

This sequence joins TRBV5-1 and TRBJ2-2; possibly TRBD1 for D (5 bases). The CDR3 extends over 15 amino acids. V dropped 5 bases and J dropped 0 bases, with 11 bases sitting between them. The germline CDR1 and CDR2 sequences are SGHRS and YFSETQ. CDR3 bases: TGCGCCAGCAGGGAGACAGCCACGAACACCGGGGAGCTGTTTTTT. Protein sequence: CASRETATNTGELFF. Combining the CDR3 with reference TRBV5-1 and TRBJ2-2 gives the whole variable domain KAGVTQTPRYLIKTRGQQVTLSCSPISGHRSVSWYQQTPGQGLQFLFEYFSETQRNKGNFPGRFSGRQFSNSRSEMNVSTLELGDSALYLCASRETATNTGELFFGEGSRLTVL.

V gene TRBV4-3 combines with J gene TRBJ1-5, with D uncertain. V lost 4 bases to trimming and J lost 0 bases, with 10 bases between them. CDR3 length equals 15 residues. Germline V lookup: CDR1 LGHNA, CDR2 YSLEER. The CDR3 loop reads CASSPGLYSNQPQHF. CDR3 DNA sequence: TGCGCCAGCAGCCCAGGCTTATATAGCAATCAGCCCCAGCATTTT.

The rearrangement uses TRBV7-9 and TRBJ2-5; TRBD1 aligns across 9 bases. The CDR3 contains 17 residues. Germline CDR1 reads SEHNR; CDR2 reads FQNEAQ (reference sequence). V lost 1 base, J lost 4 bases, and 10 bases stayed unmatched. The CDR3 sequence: CASSLGVTGGKGETQYF. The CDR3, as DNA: TGTGCCAGCAGCTTAGGCGTGACAGGGGGAAAAGGAGAGACCCAGTACTTC.

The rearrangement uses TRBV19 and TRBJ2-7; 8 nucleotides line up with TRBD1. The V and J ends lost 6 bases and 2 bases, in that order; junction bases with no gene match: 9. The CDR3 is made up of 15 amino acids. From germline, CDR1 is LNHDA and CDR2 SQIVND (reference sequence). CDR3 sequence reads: CASSQQQGVAYEQYF. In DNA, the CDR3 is TGTGCCAGTAGCCAACAACAGGGGGTCGCCTACGAGCAGTACTTC.

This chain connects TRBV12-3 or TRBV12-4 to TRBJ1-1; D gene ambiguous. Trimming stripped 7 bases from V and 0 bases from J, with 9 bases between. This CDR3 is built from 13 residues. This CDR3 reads CASNPRMNTEAFF. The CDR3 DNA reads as TGTGCCAGCAACCCGAGGATGAACACTGAAGCTTTCTTT.

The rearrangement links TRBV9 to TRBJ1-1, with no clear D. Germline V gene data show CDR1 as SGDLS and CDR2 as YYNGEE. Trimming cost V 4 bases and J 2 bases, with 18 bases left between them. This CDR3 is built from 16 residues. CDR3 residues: CASSPASVLGNTEAFF. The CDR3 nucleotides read TGTGCCAGCAGCCCAGCCTCGGTGTTGGGAAACACTGAAGCTTTCTTT.

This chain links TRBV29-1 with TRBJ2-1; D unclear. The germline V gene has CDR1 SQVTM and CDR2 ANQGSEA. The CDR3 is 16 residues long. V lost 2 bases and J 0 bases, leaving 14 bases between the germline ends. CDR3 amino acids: CSVELYSRSSYNEQFF. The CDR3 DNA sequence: TGCAGCGTTGAACTATATTCACGTAGCTCCTACAATGAGCAGTTCTTC.

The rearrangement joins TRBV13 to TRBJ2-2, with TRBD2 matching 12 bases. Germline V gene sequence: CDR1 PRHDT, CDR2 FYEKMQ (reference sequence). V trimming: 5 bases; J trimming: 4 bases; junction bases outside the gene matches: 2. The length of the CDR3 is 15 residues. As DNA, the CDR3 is TGTGCCAGCAGCCCGACTAGCGGGAGCACCGGGGAGCTGTTTTTT. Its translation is CASSPTSGSTGELFF.

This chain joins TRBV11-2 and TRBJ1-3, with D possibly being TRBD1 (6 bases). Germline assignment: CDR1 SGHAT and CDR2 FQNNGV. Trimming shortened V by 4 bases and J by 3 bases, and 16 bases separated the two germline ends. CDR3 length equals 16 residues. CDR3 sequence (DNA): TGTGCCAGCAGCTCTACTGGGGGCTCAGTTGGAAACACCATATATTTT. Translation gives CASSSTGGSVGNTIYF.

The CDR3 region has the DNA TGTGCCAGTAGTACGACAGGGGGCGATAATTCACCCCTCCACTTT. Protein: CASSTTGGDNSPLHF. V gene TRBV19 combines with J gene TRBJ1-6; 10 nucleotides align to TRBD1. With 4 bases clipped from V and 5 bases from J, the junction kept 2 bases outside the gene matches. CDR3 size: 15 residues. The germline gives CDR1 LNHDA, CDR2 SQIVND (reference sequence).

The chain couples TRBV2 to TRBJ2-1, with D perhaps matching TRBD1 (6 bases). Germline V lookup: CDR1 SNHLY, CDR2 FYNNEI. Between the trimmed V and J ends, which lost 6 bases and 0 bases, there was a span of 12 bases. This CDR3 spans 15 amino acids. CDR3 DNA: TGTGCCAGCAGATTGGACAGAAGCTCCTACAATGAGCAGTTCTTC. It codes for CASRLDRSSYNEQFF.

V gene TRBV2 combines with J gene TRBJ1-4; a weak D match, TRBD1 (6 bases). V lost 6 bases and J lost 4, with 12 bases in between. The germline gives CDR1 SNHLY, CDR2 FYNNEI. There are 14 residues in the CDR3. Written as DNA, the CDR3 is TGTGCCAGCAGGGGGGGACACAATAATGAAAAACTGTTTTTT. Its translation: CASRGGHNNEKLFF.

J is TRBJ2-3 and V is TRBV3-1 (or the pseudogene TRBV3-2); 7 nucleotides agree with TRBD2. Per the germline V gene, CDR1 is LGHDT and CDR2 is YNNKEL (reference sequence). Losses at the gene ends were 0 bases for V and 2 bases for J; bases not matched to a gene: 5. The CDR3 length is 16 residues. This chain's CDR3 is CASSQDASGNTDTQYF. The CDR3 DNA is TGTGCCAGCAGCCAAGACGCTAGCGGTAACACAGATACGCAGTATTTT.

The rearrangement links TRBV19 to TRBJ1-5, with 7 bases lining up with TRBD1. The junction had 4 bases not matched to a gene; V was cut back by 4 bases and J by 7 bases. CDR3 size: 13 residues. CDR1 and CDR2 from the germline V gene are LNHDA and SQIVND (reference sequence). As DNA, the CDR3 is TGTGCCAGTAGTAGGAGGGGGCAACAGCCCCAGCATTTT. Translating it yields CASSRRGQQPQHF.

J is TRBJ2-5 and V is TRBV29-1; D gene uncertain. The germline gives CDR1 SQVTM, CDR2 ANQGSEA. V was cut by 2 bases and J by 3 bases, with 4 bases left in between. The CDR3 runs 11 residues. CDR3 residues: CSVEFEETQYF. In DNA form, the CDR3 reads TGCAGCGTTGAATTTGAAGAGACCCAGTACTTC. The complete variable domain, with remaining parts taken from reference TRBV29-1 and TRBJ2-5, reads SAVISQKPSRDICQRGTSLTIQCQVDSQVTMMFWYRQQPGQSLTLIATANQGSEATYESGFVIDKFPISRPNLTFSTLTVSNMSPEDSSIYLCSVEFEETQYFGPGTRLLVL.

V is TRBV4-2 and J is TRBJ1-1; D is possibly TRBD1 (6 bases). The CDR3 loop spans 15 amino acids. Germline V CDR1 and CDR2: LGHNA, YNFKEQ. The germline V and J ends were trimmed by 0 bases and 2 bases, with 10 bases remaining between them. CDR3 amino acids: CASSQDGGQNTEAFF. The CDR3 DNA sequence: TGTGCCAGCAGCCAAGATGGGGGACAAAACACTGAAGCTTTCTTT.

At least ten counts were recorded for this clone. CDR3 sequence reads: CASSQESITEAFF. The CDR3, as DNA: TGTGCCAGCAGCCAAGAGTCCATAACTGAAGCTTTCTTT. The genes are TRBV4-2 and TRBJ1-1; D is undetermined. V gave up 0 bases and J gave up 5 bases, with 7 bases separating them. The CDR3 totals 13 residues. Looked up from germline, CDR1 is LGHNA and CDR2 is YNFKEQ.

CDR3 protein: CASSLDADKSYGYTF. The CDR3 DNA is TGTGCCAGCAGCTTAGACGCGGACAAAAGCTATGGCTACACCTTC. The chain couples TRBV7-9 to TRBJ1-2; D possibly corresponds to TRBD1 (5 bases). The germline CDR1 and CDR2 sequences are SEHNR and FQNEAQ (reference sequence). The germline V and J ends were trimmed by 1 base and 4 bases, with 13 bases remaining between them. The CDR3 spans 15 residues.

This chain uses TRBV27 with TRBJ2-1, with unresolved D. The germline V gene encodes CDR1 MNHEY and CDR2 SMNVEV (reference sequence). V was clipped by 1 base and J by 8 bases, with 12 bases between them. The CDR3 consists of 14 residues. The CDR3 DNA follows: TGTGCCAGCAGTTTATTGAGAGACGGTTATGAGCAGTTCTTC. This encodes CASSLLRDGYEQFF.

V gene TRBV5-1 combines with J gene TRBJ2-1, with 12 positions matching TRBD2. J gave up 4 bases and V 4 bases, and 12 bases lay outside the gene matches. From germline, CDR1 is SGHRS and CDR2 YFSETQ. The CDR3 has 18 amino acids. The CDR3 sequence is CASSGTLLAGGPYNEQFF. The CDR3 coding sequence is TGCGCCAGCAGCGGCACACTCCTAGCGGGAGGGCCGTACAATGAGCAGTTCTTC. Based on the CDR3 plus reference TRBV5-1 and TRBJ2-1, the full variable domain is KAGVTQTPRYLIKTRGQQVTLSCSPISGHRSVSWYQQTPGQGLQFLFEYFSETQRNKGNFPGRFSGRQFSNSRSEMNVSTLELGDSALYLCASSGTLLAGGPYNEQFFGPGTRLTVL.

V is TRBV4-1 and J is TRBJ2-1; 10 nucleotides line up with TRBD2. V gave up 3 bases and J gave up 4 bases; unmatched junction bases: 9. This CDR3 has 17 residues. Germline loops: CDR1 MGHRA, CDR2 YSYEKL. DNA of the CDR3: TGCGCCAGCAGCCATTTCGCCCCAGCGGGGGGGTACAATGAGCAGTTCTTC. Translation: CASSHFAPAGGYNEQFF.

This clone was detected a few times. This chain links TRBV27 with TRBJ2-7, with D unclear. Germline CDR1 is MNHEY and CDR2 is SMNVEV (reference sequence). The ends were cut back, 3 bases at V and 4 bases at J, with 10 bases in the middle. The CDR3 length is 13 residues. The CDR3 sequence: CASSLTPSYEQYF. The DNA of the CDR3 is TGTGCCAGCAGTTTGACACCGTCTTACGAGCAGTACTTC.

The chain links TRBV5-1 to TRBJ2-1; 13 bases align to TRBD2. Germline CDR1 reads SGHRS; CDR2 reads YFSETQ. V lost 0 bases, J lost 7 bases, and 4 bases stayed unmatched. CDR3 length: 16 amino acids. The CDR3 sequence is CASSLELAGGPNEQFF. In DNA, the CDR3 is TGCGCCAGCAGCTTGGAACTAGCGGGAGGGCCAAATGAGCAGTTCTTC.

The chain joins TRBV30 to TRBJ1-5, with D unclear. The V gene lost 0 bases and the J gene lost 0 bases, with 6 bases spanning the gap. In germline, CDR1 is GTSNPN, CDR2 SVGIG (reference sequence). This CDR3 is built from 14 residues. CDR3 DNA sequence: TGTGCCTGGAGTGTTGCAGATAGCAATCAGCCCCAGCATTTT. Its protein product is CAWSVADSNQPQHF.

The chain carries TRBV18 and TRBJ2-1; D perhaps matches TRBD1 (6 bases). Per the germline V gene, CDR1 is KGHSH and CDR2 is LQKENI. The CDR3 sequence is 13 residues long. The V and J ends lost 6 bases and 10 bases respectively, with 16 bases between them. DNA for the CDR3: TGTGCCAGCTCCCCCCAAGGGGGTTCGGAGCAGTTCTTC. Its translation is CASSPQGGSEQFF. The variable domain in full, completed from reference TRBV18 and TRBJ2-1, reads NAGVMQNPRHLVRRRGQEARLRCSPMKGHSHVYWYRQLPEEGLKFMVYLQKENIIDESGMPKERFSAEFPKEGPSILRIQQVVRGDSAAYFCASSPQGGSEQFFGPGTRLTVL.

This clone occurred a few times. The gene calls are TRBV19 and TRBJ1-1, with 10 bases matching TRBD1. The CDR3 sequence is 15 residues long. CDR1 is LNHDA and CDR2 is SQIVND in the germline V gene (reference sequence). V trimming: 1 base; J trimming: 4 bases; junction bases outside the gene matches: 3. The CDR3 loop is CASSIGGQGRTEAFF. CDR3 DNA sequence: TGTGCCAGTAGTATAGGGGGACAGGGGCGCACTGAAGCTTTCTTT.